The rows below give T cell receptor beta chains drawn from one sample of a study of cytomegalovirus exposure and HLA in healthy donors. Sequencing used immunoSEQ multiplex PCR; TCRdb keeps in-frame clones, though not all of them. The data show about 200,000 clones, with roughly 83% seen just once and 0.39% held by the top ten. Input material: PBMCs. The receptor source for this set is a male donor in good health and CMV-seropositive. Each CDR3 is given without its conserved first and last residue. A D gene is named only where the DNA matches it firmly.

>TRBD2|TRBV5-1
ASSSTSGSYEQY
>TRBD2|TRBV5-4
ASSLAGKGGDYEQY
>TRBD1|TRBV5-4
ASHAQGVAGNTIY
>TRBD1|TRBV29-1
SARGQQETQY
>TRBD2|TRBV9
ASSVDQAGGLREQF
>-|TRBV7-6
ASSLETGSYEQY
>TRBD1|TRBV29-1
SPRQGAPTNEKLF
>TRBD1|TRBV7-6
ASSLPGQGAGEQF
>-|TRBV6-1
ASSLKGGGGYEQY
>-|TRBV2
ATQNGQNQETQY
>TRBD2|TRBV29-1
SSRPSGRTDTQY
>TRBD1|TRBV28
ASSPRTGEVYGYT
>TRBD1|TRBV7-9
ASSPGQGEPGANVLT
>TRBD1|TRBV19
AVSTGTGFNIQY
>-|TRBV15
ATSRAGPGTEAF
>-|TRBV7-9
ASSLPGGSGEAF
>TRBD1|TRBV5-4
ASSYQGASGQY
>TRBD2|TRBV29-1
SVPSASGRLH
>TRBD1|TRBV19
ASSRDRGNTIY
>TRBD1|TRBV30
AWARGLSEQY
>-|TRBV28
ASRATGESSEQY
>TRBD1|TRBV25-1
ASSDRDRGNSPLH
>TRBD1|TRBV25-1
ASSVTGGKVGGYT
>TRBD1|TRBV6-5
ASSAGGIQPQH
>-|TRBV28
ASSWAGRNNYGYT
>-|TRBV18
ASTGLGQYTGELF
>-|TRBV6-5
ASRSGEDEQY
>-|TRBV19
ASRGVPMNTEAF
>-|TRBV7-3
ASSLTQNTEAF
>TRBD1|TRBV7-9
ASSYPLPRDRGPEAF
>-|TRBV6-5
ASSSSLVQY
>TRBD1|TRBV7-9
ASSHRRGSNGRTEAF
>-|TRBV21-1
ASSKGACSNQPQH
>TRBD1|TRBV28
ASSVVRGPAGELF
>-|TRBV6-5
ASRALRNQETQY
>-|TRBV9
ASSVAQGGEQY
>-|TRBV30
AGLQINTEAF
>-|TRBV5-5
ASSLARGGLSDEQF
>TRBD1|TRBV5-4
ASSGGGQGSYEQY
>TRBD2|TRBV18
ASSPPGGLLAGSYNEQF
>-|TRBV7-8
ASSQGPAGLPTGELF
>-|TRBV6-1
ASRSRGTAYNEQF
>-|TRBV6-5
ASSYSPGSNTEAF
>TRBD2|TRBV4-1
ASSQDGPSGGAETQY
>-|TRBV19
ASSERTEAF
>-|TRBV23-1
ASSPYSNQPQH
>-|TRBV7-3
ASSLSFGSNTGELF
>TRBD2|TRBV5-1
ASSWDLAGVPTDTQY
>TRBD2|TRBV4-1
ASSQGLATETQY
>TRBD1|TRBV6-5
ASTSGQGTSPLH
>TRBD2|TRBV6-5
ASNPTSGPRDTQY
>TRBD2|TRBV7-8
ASSPSFSGTKKY
>-|TRBV6-5
ASSPPFSYEQY
>TRBD1|TRBV19
ASSAGQGLSYEQY
>TRBD2|TRBV27
ASSLSGLAWYEQF
>TRBD2|TRBV5-1
ASSLGSGSTDTQY
>TRBD2|TRBV19
ASSISGLAGAYEQY
>-|TRBV27
ASSLGLDYGYT
>TRBD2|TRBV25-1
ASSISGLAGLETQY
>-|TRBV19
ASSMIRRGNQPQH